The rows below give T cell receptor beta chains drawn from one sample of a study of CD8 T cells in Susac syndrome. In TCRdb, the immunoSEQ multiplex PCR reads were re-called with MiXCR into one record per CDR3 protein. The sample contains 200,000 to 250,000 distinct CDR3 sequences, around 95% of which appear only once. The sequenced material came from CD4+ T cells from PBMCs. The receptors originated from a human donor with multiple sclerosis. Each CDR3 is given with its conserved first and last residue.

>15|TRBJ2-7|TRBV7-2
CASSPGLAFGYEQYF
>15|TRBJ2-1|TRBV3-1
CASSQGGIRNNEQFF
>12|TRBJ2-7|TRBV2
CASGGRNAGQYF
>16|TRBJ1-5|TRBV5-1
CASSLNGQGDNQPQHF
>14|TRBJ2-5|TRBV20-1
CSAGGASGKETQYF
>15|TRBJ2-1|TRBV18
CASSPHAGAGNEQFF
>15|TRBJ2-1|TRBV20-1
CSASRWVSGRLEQFF
>12|TRBJ1-1|TRBV12-3/TRBV12-4
CASSFAQAEAFF
>14|TRBJ1-2|TRBV29-1
CSADAGIGNYGYTF
>13|TRBJ2-1|TRBV29-1
CSVEAGGKYEQFF
>15|TRBJ2-1|TRBV4-2
CASSQDWAPYNEQLF
>16|TRBJ2-7|TRBV12-3/TRBV12-4
CASSGPLLVQPGEQYF
>16|TRBJ2-7|TRBV2
CANSRAVGTLSYEQYF
>14|TRBJ1-1|TRBV27
CASRDRNGNTEAFF
>12|TRBJ1-2|TRBV12-5
CASGPGVYGYTF
>15|TRBJ1-1|TRBV7-9
CASSLRPEVNTEAFF
>14|TRBJ2-1|TRBV29-1
CSVVSGEGYNEQFF
>14|TRBJ2-7|TRBV20-1
CSARDSQSGYEQYF
>15|TRBJ1-6|TRBV7-2
CASSLGGGWNSPLHF
>11|TRBJ1-4|TRBV29-1
CSVSSTGKLFF
>13|TRBJ1-1|TRBV20-1
CSAWGFGNTEAFF
>13|TRBJ2-3|TRBV18
CASSPRQEDTQYF
>12|TRBJ1-1|TRBV11-2
CASSLQDSEAFF
>11|TRBJ2-1|TRBV29-1
CSVEAVYEQFF
>15|TRBJ2-3|TRBV5-1
CASSLALGNADTQYF
>14|TRBJ2-1|TRBV20-1
CSAEGGRGHNEQFF
>16|TRBJ2-2|TRBV24-1
CATSRGAGTGTGELFF
>15|TRBJ1-5|TRBV6-5
CASSYSAGQNQPQHF
>12|TRBJ2-7|TRBV29-1
CSVKTASYEQYF
>16|TRBJ2-7|TRBV14
CASSQRAGRALSEQYF
>13|TRBJ2-1|TRBV7-2
CASSLQRGHEQFF
>11|TRBJ2-1|TRBV18
CASSRDSQQFF
>11|TRBJ1-2|TRBV20-1
CSASLGNGYTF
>14|TRBJ2-5|TRBV6-1
CASRAPGGWETQYF
>13|TRBJ1-5|TRBV6-6
CASSYGGTQPQHF
>13|TRBJ1-2|TRBV7-9
CASSPGQYEGYTF
>14|TRBJ2-5|TRBV27
CASSLNRGRETQYF
>13|TRBJ2-5|TRBV7-9
CASTVSSKWIQYF
>15|TRBJ1-5|TRBV20-1
CSARVSAGSNQPQHF
>14|TRBJ2-7|TRBV27
CASSPRGISYEQYF
>15|TRBJ1-2|TRBV7-2
CASSPQKTGSFGYTF
>14|TRBJ2-3|TRBV3-1
CATGPHDMADTQYF
>15|TRBJ2-3|TRBV7-3
CASSLTRDRVDTQYF
>16|TRBJ2-3|TRBV9
CASSVFQGQGTDTQYF
>16|TRBJ1-1|TRBV7-3
CASSLDPPGQPTEAFF
>16|TRBJ2-6|TRBV10-3
CAIRGTGRSGANVLTF
>15|TRBJ1-5|TRBV2
CASGRTGRTNQPQHF
>11|TRBJ2-7|TRBV2
CASRRRDRGRF